Detailed here is one T cell receptor beta chain. The germline gene is not matched at one end of the junction; a read error may be the cause. Generated by immunoSEQ multiplex PCR, the TCRdb table keeps only in-frame clones and is missing some. Of 70,000 or so clones listed, over 80% are singletons. Autoimmune disease history or systemic immunosuppression led to patient exclusion. CDR1 and CDR2 (germline): KGHSH, LQKENI. This CDR3 has 9 residues. The data are from a study of OX40 agonist ivuxolimab in advanced cancers. Background on the study: Treatment of patients was with ivuxolimab, an agonistic anti-OX40 (CD134) antibody.

The material was CD4+ or CD8+ T cells sorted from blood, obtained in a trial of the OX40 agonist ivuxolimab. The TCR comes from an adult with an advanced solid tumor such as melanoma, head and neck, liver or kidney cancer. The V call is TRBV18, the J call TRBJ2-7, with a weak D call TRBD1 (6 bases). The CDR3 nucleotides are TGCAGGGGAAGCTACGAGCAGTACTTC. Its protein is CRGSYEQYF.